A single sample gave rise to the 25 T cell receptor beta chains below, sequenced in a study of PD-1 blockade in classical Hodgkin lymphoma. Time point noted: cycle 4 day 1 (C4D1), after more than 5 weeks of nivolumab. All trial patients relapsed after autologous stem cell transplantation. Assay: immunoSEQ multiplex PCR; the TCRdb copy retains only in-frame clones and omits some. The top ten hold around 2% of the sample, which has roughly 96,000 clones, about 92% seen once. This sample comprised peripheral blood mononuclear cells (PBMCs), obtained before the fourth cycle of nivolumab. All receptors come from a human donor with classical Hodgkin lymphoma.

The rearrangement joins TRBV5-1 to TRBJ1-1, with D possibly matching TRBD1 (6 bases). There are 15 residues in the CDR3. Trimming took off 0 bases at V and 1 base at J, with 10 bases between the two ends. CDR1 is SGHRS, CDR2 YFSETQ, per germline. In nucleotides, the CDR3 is TGCGCCAGCAGCTTGGCAGGGGACACGAACACTGAAGCTTTCTTT. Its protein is CASSLAGDTNTEAFF.

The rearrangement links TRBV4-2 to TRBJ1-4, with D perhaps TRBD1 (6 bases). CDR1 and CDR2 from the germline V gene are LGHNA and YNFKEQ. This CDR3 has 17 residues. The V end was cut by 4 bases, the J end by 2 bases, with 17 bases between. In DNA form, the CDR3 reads TGTGCCAGCAGCCGGGGGGCCTTCGGGGAGACTAATGAAAAACTGTTTTTT. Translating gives CASSRGAFGETNEKLFF.

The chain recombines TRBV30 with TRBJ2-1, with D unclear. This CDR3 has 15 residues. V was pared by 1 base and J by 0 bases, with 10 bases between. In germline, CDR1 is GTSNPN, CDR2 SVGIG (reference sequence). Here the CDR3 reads CAWSEASDSYNEQFF. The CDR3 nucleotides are TGTGCCTGGAGTGAGGCTTCGGACTCCTACAATGAGCAGTTCTTC. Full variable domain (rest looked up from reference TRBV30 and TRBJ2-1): SQTIHQWPATLVQPVGSPLSLECTVEGTSNPNLYWYRQAAGRGLQLLFYSVGIGQISSEVPQNLSASRPQDRQFILSSKKLLLSDSGFYLCAWSEASDSYNEQFFGPGTRLTVL.

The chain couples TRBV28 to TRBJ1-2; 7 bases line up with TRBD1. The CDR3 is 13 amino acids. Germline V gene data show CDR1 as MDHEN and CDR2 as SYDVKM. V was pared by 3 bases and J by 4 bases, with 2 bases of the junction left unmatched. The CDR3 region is CASSFDRVYGYTF. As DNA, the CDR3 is TGTGCCAGCAGTTTCGACAGGGTCTATGGCTACACCTTC.

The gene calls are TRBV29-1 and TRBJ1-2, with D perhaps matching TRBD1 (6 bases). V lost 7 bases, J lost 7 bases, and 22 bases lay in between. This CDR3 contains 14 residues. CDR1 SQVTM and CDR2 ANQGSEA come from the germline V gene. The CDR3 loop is CSAREGGQEGGYTF. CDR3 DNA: TGCAGCGCCAGAGAGGGGGGGCAGGAAGGTGGCTACACCTTC.

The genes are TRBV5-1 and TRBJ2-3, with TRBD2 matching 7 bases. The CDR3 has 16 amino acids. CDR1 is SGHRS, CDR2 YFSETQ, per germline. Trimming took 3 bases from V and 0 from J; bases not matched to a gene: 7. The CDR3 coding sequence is TGCGCCAGCAGCTCCGGGGCTAGCGGAAGCACAGATACGCAGTATTTT. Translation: CASSSGASGSTDTQYF.

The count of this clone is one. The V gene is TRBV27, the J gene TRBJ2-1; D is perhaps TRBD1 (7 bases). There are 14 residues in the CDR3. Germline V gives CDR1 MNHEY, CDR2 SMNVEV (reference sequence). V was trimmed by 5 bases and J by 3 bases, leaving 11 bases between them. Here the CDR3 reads CASSPQGGYNEQFF. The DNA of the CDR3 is TGTGCCAGCAGTCCCCAGGGGGGCTACAATGAGCAGTTCTTC.

CDR3 amino acids: CASSALAANTGELFF. In nucleotides, the CDR3 is TGTGCCAGCAGTGCACTAGCGGCTAACACCGGGGAGCTGTTTTTT. This chain connects TRBV28 to TRBJ2-2; 8 nucleotides agree with TRBD2. CDR1 and CDR2 from the germline V gene are MDHEN and SYDVKM. There are 15 residues in the CDR3. V shed 5 bases and J 2 bases; nucleotides not matched to a gene: 4.

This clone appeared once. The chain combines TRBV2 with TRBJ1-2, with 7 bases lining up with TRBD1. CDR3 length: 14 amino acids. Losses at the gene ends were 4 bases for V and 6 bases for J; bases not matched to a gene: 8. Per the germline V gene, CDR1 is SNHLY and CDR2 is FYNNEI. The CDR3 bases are TGTGCCAGCAGTGTCGGTAAAGGGGGCGATGGCTACACCTTC. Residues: CASSVGKGGDGYTF.

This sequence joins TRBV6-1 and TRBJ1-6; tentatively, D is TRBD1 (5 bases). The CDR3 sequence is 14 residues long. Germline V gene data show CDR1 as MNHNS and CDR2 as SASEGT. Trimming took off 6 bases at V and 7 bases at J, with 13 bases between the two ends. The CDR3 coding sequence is TGTGCCAGCAGAACCCGACAGTTCAATTCACCCCTCCACTTT. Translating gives CASRTRQFNSPLHF.

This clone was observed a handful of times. The CDR3 is CASSTNRGEKLFF. The CDR3 nucleotides read TGTGCCAGTAGTACAAACAGGGGTGAAAAACTGTTTTTT. V usage is TRBV19 and J usage is TRBJ1-4; 7 nucleotides match TRBD1. The CDR3 is 13 amino acids. Germline values: CDR1 LNHDA, CDR2 SQIVND (reference sequence). The junction had 3 bases not matched to a gene; V was cut back by 4 bases and J by 7 bases.

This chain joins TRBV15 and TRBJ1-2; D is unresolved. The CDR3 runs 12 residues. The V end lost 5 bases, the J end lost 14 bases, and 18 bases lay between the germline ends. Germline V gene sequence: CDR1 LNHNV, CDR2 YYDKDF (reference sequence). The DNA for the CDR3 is TGTGCCACCAGCGGGCGGGCGGGCCCCACGACCTTC. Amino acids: CATSGRAGPTTF.

CDR3 region: CASSPLRSNGELFF. In DNA form, the CDR3 reads TGTGCCAGCAGCCCGCTTAGGTCCAACGGGGAGCTGTTTTTT. The rearrangement links TRBV4-2 to TRBJ2-2; no clear D gene. The V end lost 4 bases, the J end lost 7 bases, and 13 bases lay between the germline ends. Germline V gene lookup returns CDR1 LGHNA and CDR2 YNFKEQ. The CDR3 contains 14 residues.

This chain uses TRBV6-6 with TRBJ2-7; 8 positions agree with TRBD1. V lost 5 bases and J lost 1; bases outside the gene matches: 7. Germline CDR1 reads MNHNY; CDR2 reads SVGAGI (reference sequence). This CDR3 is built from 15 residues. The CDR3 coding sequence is TGTGCCAGCAGTAGGGACAGGAAGAATTCCTACGAGCAGTACTTC. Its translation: CASSRDRKNSYEQYF.

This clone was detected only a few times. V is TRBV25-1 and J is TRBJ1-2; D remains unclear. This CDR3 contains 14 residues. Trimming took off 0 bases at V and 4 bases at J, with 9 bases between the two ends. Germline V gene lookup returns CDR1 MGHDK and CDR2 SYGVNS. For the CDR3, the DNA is TGTGCCAGCAGTGAATATACAGCCCCCTATGGCTACACCTTC. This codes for CASSEYTAPYGYTF.

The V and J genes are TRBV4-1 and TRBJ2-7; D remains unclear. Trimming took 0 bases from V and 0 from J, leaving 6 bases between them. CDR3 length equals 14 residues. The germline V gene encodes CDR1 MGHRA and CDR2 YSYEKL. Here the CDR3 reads CASSQEAASYEQYF. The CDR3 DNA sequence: TGCGCCAGCAGCCAAGAGGCAGCCTCCTACGAGCAGTACTTC.

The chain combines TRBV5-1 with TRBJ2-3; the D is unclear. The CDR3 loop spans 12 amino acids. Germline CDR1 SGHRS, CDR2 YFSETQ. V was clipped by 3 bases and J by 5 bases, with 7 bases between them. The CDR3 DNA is TGCGCCAGCAGCTCCCAGAGAGATACGCAGTATTTT. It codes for CASSSQRDTQYF.

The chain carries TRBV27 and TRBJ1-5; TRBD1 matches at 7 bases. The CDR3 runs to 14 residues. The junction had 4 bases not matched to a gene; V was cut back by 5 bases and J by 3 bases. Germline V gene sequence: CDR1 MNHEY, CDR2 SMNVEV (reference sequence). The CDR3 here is CASSSGQVNQPQHF. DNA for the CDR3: TGTGCCAGCAGTAGCGGACAGGTCAATCAGCCCCAGCATTTT.

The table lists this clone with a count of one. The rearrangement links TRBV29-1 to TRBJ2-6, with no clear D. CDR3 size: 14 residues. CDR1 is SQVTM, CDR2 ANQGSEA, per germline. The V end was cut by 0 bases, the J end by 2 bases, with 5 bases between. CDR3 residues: CSVEESPGANVLTF. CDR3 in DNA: TGCAGCGTTGAAGAATCCCCTGGGGCCAACGTCCTGACTTTC. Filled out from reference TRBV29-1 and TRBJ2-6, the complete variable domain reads SAVISQKPSRDICQRGTSLTIQCQVDSQVTMMFWYRQQPGQSLTLIATANQGSEATYESGFVIDKFPISRPNLTFSTLTVSNMSPEDSSIYLCSVEESPGANVLTFGAGSRLTVL.

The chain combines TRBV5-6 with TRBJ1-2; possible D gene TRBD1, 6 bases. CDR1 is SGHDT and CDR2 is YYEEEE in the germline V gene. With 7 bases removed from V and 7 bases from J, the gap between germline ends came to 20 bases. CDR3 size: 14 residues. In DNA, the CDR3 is TGTGCCAGCGGGAGACAGGAAATCTTTGGTGGCTACACCTTC. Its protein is CASGRQEIFGGYTF.

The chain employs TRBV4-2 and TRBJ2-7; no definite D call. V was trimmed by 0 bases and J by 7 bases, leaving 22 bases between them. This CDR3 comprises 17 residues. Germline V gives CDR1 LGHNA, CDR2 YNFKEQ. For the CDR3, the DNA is TGTGCCAGCAGCCAAGATAATTCACGATTCCTCCTGAGAGAGCAGTACTTC. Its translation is CASSQDNSRFLLREQYF.

The CDR3 coding sequence is TGTGCCATCGCGTTTAGTCCGTTTTACGAGCAGTACTTC. Protein product: CAIAFSPFYEQYF. The J gene is TRBJ2-7, the V gene TRBV28; D not certain. Germline V gene lookup returns CDR1 MDHEN and CDR2 SYDVKM. Trimming stripped 10 bases from V and 4 bases from J, with 17 bases between. CDR3 size: 13 residues.

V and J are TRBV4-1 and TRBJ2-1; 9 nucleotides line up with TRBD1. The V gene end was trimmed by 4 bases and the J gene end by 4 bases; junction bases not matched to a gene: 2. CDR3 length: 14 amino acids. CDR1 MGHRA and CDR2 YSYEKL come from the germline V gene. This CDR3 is CASSLDRGYNEQFF. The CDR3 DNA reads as TGCGCCAGCAGCCTGGACAGGGGATACAATGAGCAGTTCTTC.

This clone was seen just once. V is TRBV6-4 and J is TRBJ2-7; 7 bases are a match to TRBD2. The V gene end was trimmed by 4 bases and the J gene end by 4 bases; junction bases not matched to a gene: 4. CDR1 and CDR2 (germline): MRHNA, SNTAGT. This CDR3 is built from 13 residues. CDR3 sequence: CASSVERGYEQYF. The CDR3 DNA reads TGTGCCAGCAGTGTTGAGCGGGGATACGAGCAGTACTTC.

The CDR3 region is CASSLSLSGANVLTF. The CDR3, as DNA: TGCGCCAGCAGCTTGTCCTTGTCTGGGGCCAACGTCCTGACTTTC. J is TRBJ2-6 and V is TRBV5-1; unclear D gene. The V end was cut by 1 base, the J end by 1 base, with 6 bases between. CDR1 SGHRS and CDR2 YFSETQ come from the germline V gene. The CDR3 covers 15 residues.